This passage covers 13 T cell receptor beta chains from one sample sequenced in a study of blood T cell repertoires in COVID-19. Produced via immunoSEQ multiplex PCR; TCRdb's table is partial and in-frame only. The table has 150,000 or so clones, 80% to 90% seen once. The material sequenced was peripheral blood. These receptors originate from a man aged 55-75 years with acute or convalescent COVID-19.

CDR3 residues: CASSRDRGYQPQHF. In DNA, the CDR3 is TGTGCCAGCTCAAGAGACAGGGGATATCAGCCCCAGCATTTT. The V gene is TRBV18, the J gene TRBJ1-5; 8 nucleotides align to TRBD1. The CDR3 covers 14 residues. Unmatched junction bases numbered 5, after V lost 5 bases and J lost 5 bases. From germline, CDR1 is KGHSH and CDR2 LQKENI. Variable domain in full (rest from reference TRBV18 and TRBJ1-5): NAGVMQNPRHLVRRRGQEARLRCSPMKGHSHVYWYRQLPEEGLKFMVYLQKENIIDESGMPKERFSAEFPKEGPSILRIQQVVRGDSAAYFCASSRDRGYQPQHFGDGTRLSIL.

The rearrangement uses TRBV6-5 and TRBJ2-7; weak D call: TRBD1 (6 bases). Germline CDR1 is MNHEY and CDR2 is SVGAGI. The CDR3 is 13 residues long. The germline V and J ends were trimmed by 8 bases and 5 bases, with 16 bases remaining between them. This CDR3 reads CASVQGPENEQYF. The DNA for the CDR3 is TGTGCCAGCGTGCAGGGGCCGGAGAACGAGCAGTACTTC.

The chain couples TRBV24-1 to TRBJ1-5; D is uncertain. Germline-derived CDR1 and CDR2 are KGHDR and SFDVKD. The V gene lost 4 bases and the J gene lost 4 bases, with 13 bases spanning the gap. The CDR3 is 15 residues long. CDR3 bases: TGTGCCACCAGTGAGTCCGGGATGGGGAATCAGCCCCAGCATTTT. This sequence encodes CATSESGMGNQPQHF.

This rearrangement joins TRBV28 to TRBJ1-2; TRBD1 agrees at 7 bases. V shed 4 bases and J 0 bases; nucleotides not matched to a gene: 5. Germline CDR1 is MDHEN and CDR2 is SYDVKM. The CDR3 has 15 residues. CDR3 nucleotides: TGTGCCAGCAGTTCGGGACAGCTCTCTAACTATGGCTACACCTTC. It specifies CASSSGQLSNYGYTF.

The chain combines TRBV3-1 (or the pseudogene TRBV3-2) with TRBJ1-2, with D possibly being TRBD1 (6 bases). V was pared by 3 bases and J by 2 bases, with 10 bases between. This CDR3 comprises 14 residues. CDR1 and CDR2 from the germline V gene are LGHDT and YNNKEL (reference sequence). The CDR3 protein is CASSHRQGNYGYTF. CDR3 coding DNA: TGTGCCAGCAGCCATCGTCAGGGGAACTATGGCTACACCTTC.

The sample holds one count of this clone. The genes are TRBV14 and TRBJ2-1; TRBD1 aligns across 8 bases. V trimming: 1 base; J trimming: 7 bases; junction bases outside the gene matches: 3. The CDR3 is made up of 14 amino acids. CDR1 and CDR2 from the germline V gene are SGHDN and FVKESK. The CDR3, as DNA: TGTGCCAGCAGCCAAGTGACAGGGGCAAATGAGCAGTTCTTC. Protein sequence: CASSQVTGANEQFF.

The V gene is TRBV5-1, the J gene TRBJ1-1; D gene unclear. The germline gives CDR1 SGHRS, CDR2 YFSETQ. The CDR3 contains 15 residues. Trimming took 0 bases from V and 4 from J, leaving 13 bases between them. CDR3 sequence reads: CASSLVGPGGTEAFF. The CDR3 DNA reads as TGCGCCAGCAGCTTGGTAGGCCCAGGAGGCACTGAAGCTTTCTTT.

This clone was counted once. J is TRBJ1-5 and V is TRBV28; TRBD1 aligns across 9 bases. The CDR3 extends over 16 amino acids. Germline CDR1 and CDR2: MDHEN and SYDVKM. The ends lost 3 bases at V and 7 bases at J; junction bases unmatched: 10. DNA of the CDR3: TGTGCCAGCAGTTTCGGGGGACAGGGTAAAAACCAGCCCCAGCATTTT. This sequence encodes CASSFGGQGKNQPQHF.

J is TRBJ2-2 and V is TRBV11-2; 11 nucleotides line up with TRBD2. The CDR3 length is 15 residues. Germline CDR1 SGHAT, CDR2 FQNNGV. Unmatched junction bases numbered 3, after V lost 5 bases and J lost 4 bases. CDR3 in DNA: TGTGCCAGCAGCGCCACTAGCGGGGGCACCGGGGAGCTGTTTTTT. It translates to CASSATSGGTGELFF.

The J gene is TRBJ1-4, the V gene TRBV5-1; possibly TRBD1 for D (5 bases). The CDR3 runs 12 residues. V lost 0 bases and J lost 10, with 7 bases in between. From germline, CDR1 is SGHRS and CDR2 YFSETQ. The CDR3 loop reads CASSLDRLKLFF. The CDR3 DNA reads as TGCGCCAGCAGCTTGGACAGGCTAAAACTGTTTTTT.

This chain connects TRBV28 to TRBJ1-4; TRBD1 agrees at 7 bases. V shed 5 bases, J shed 5 bases, and the junction held 5 bases outside the gene matches. The CDR3 runs to 14 residues. Germline V gene data show CDR1 as MDHEN and CDR2 as SYDVKM. The CDR3 here is CASSPGTVNEKLFF. The CDR3 region has the DNA TGTGCCAGCAGTCCAGGGACAGTCAATGAAAAACTGTTTTTT.

The chain combines TRBV24-1 with TRBJ1-2; D gene ambiguous. V was cut by 0 bases and J by 8 bases, with 9 bases left in between. CDR1 KGHDR and CDR2 SFDVKD come from the germline V gene. The CDR3 spans 13 residues. The CDR3 is CATSDLRGFGYTF. The CDR3 region has the DNA TGTGCCACCAGTGATTTGCGAGGGTTCGGCTACACCTTC.

This chain links TRBV5-4 with TRBJ2-1; perhaps TRBD2 as D (6 bases). V lost 0 bases, J lost 0 bases, and 10 bases lay in between. There are 16 residues in the CDR3. Per the germline V gene, CDR1 is SGHNT and CDR2 is YYREEE (reference sequence). The DNA for the CDR3 is TGTGCCAGCAGCTTGGGGCCCGGGAGCTCCTACAATGAGCAGTTCTTC. Translation: CASSLGPGSSYNEQFF.